This entry features one T cell receptor (beta chain) sequence. The same CDR3 also results from other DNA sequences found in this sample. This sample was included in a study of shared clonotypes between healthy human individuals. For each subset, genomic DNA was distributed in equal portions over several immunoSEQ plates. Method: immunoSEQ multiplex PCR; TCRdb's copy keeps in-frame clones and lacks some. The data show 2 million to 2.5 million clones, approximately 96% seen once. The sequencing input was naive CD4+ T cells sorted from blood. Subset defined: CD45RA+ positively selected. This receptor was identified in a man aged 18 to 30 in good health.

The CDR3 loop reads CASSLDISSYNEQFF. CDR3 bases: TGCGCCAGCAGCTTGGACATCAGCTCCTACAATGAGCAGTTCTTC. The chain is built from TRBV5-1 and TRBJ2-1; D gene ambiguous. CDR1 is SGHRS and CDR2 is YFSETQ in the germline V gene. This CDR3 has 15 residues. V dropped 0 bases and J dropped 0 bases, with 7 bases sitting between them.